This TCR beta chain was sequenced for a study of follicular helper T cells after annual influenza vaccination. About the study: Some donors were sampled over the 2013-2014, 2014-2015 and 2015-2016 vaccinations.

The assay was immunoSEQ multiplex PCR, and TCRdb's table has in-frame clones only and misses some. This table has 12,000 or so clones, nearly 80% appearing once. The germline CDR1 and CDR2 sequences are GTSNPN and SVGIG (reference sequence). The CDR3 sequence is 17 residues long. With V trimmed by 2 bases and J by 1 base, 10 bases remained unmatched. Specified time point: 2015-2016 season, pre-vaccination. Regarding the study as a whole: Plasmablast frequency change correlated with clonality change in ICOS+CD38+ cTfh.

As concerns this clone: No antigen is known for it.

The rearrangement uses TRBV30 and TRBJ2-7; TRBD2 agrees at 11 bases. This receptor was taken from an adult who received the influenza vaccine. The sequencing here drew on CXCR5+ CD38- circulating T follicular helper cells from blood, taken on the day of influenza vaccination. Sample subset: circulating Tfh, non-naive CD4+CXCR5+PD-1+ (ICOS+CD38+ or ICOS-CD38-). CDR3 protein: CAWSLRASGGRSYEQYF. The CDR3, as DNA: TGTGCCTGGAGTCTTAGGGCTAGCGGGGGGCGTTCCTACGAGCAGTACTTC.